Below, one T cell receptor (beta chain) is given with its context. The entry originates in a study of blood T cell repertoires in COVID-19. In the study overall: The United States, Italy and Spain provided the acute and convalescent COVID-19 samples. PBMCs, B-cell-depleted T cells, or T cells were the source of the cDNA or gDNA that made up the material.

Assay used: immunoSEQ multiplex PCR; TCRdb lists only in-frame clones, some missing. The data show 95,000 to 150,000 clones, about 79% seen once. Germline-derived CDR1 and CDR2 are MNHEY and SVGEGT. The V end was cut by 4 bases, the J end by 1 base, with 13 bases between. CDR3 length: 15 residues. Sequences were obtained from peripheral blood. The clonotype comes from a woman between 65 and 79 years old with acute or convalescent COVID-19. The rearrangement joins TRBV6-2 or TRBV6-3 to TRBJ1-2; D is possibly TRBD1 (6 bases). As DNA, the CDR3 is TGTGCCAGCAGTTTTACCGGACAGATTAACTATGGCTACACCTTC. This gives the protein CASSFTGQINYGYTF.